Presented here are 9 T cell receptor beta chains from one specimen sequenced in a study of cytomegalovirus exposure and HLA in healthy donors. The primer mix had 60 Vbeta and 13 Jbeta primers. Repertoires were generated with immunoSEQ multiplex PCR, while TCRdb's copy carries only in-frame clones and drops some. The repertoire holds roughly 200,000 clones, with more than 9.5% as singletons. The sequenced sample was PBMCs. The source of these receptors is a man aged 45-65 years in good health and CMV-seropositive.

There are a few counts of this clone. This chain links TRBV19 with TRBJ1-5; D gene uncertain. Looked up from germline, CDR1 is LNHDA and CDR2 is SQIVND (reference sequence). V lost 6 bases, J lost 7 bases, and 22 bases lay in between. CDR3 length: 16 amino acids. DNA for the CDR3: TGTGCCAGTAGCACCGGGTTTTCAGAAGCCCACCAGCCCCAGCATTTT. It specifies CASSTGFSEAHQPQHF.

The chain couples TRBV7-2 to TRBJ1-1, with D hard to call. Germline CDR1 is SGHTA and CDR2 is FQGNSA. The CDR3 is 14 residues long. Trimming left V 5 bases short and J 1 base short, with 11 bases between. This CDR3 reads CASSPHAGNTEAFF. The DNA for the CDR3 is TGTGCCAGCAGCCCCCACGCGGGGAACACTGAAGCTTTCTTT. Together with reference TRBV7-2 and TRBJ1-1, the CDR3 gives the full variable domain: GAGVSQSPSNKVTEKGKDVELRCDPISGHTALYWYRQSLGQGLEFLIYFQGNSAPDKSGLPSDRFSAERTGGSVSTLTIQRTQQEDSAVYLCASSPHAGNTEAFFGQGTRLTVV.

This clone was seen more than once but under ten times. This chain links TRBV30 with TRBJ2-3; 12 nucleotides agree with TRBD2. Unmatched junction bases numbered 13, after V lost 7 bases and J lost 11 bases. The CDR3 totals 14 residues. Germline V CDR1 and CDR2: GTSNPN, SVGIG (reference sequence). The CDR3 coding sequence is TGTGCCTCCACGACTAGCGGGGGCCCTCTTGTGCAGTATTTT. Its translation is CASTTSGGPLVQYF.

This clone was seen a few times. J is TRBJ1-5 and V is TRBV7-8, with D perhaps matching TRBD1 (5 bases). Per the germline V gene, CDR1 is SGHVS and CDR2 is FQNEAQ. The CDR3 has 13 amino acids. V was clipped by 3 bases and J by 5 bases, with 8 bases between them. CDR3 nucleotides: TGTGCCAGCAGCTTGGGAGGGGATCAGCCCCAGCATTTT. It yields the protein CASSLGGDQPQHF.

CDR3 sequence reads: CAIRPDDRPLPANYGYTF. The CDR3 DNA reads as TGTGCCATCAGGCCAGATGACAGACCATTACCAGCTAACTATGGCTACACCTTC. V is TRBV10-3 and J is TRBJ1-2, with TRBD1 as a possible D gene (5 bases). Germline V gives CDR1 ENHRY, CDR2 SYGVKD. This CDR3 is 18 amino acids long. Trimming left V 6 bases short and J 0 bases short, with 23 bases between.

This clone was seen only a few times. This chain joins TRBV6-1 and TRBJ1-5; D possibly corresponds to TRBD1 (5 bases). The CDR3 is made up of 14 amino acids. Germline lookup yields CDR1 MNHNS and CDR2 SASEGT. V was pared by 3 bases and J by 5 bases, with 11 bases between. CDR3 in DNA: TGTGCCAGCAGTGATGGACAAGTCTATCAGCCCCAGCATTTT. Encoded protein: CASSDGQVYQPQHF.

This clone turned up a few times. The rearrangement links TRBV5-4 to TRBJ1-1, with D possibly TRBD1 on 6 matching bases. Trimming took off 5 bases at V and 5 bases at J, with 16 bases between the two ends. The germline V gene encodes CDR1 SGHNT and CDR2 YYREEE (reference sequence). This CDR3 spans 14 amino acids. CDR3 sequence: CASRTLGGRTEAFF. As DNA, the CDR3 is TGTGCCAGCAGAACTCTTGGGGGCAGAACTGAAGCTTTCTTT.

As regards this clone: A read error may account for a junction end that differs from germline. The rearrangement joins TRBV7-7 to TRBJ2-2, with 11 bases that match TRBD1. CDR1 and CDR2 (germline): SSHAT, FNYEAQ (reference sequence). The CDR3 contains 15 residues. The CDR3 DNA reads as TGTGCTAGCAGCCGGGACAGGGGGACCACCGGGGAGCTGTTTTTT. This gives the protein CASSRDRGTTGELFF.

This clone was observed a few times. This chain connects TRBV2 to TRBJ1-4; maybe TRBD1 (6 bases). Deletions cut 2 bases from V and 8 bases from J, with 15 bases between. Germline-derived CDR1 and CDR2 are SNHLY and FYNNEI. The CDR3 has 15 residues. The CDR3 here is CASSEPGERGEKLFF. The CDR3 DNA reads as TGTGCCAGCAGTGAACCAGGGGAAAGAGGGGAAAAACTGTTTTTT.